These 6 T cell receptor beta chains were all obtained from the same sample, sequenced in a study of T cells in Graves' hyperthyroidism and ophthalmopathy. Using RNA transcripts as the source, TCR beta CDR3 regions were amplified. When the TCR CDR3 underwent first-round RT-PCR, the HTBI primer set was used. Each CDR3 protein is one row after TCRdb ran MiXCR on the multiplex PCR reads. The data hold hundreds of thousands of distinct CDR3 sequences, with just over 35% observed a single time. Sequenced: blood. The source is a middle-aged woman with Graves' hyperthyroidism.

Of note for this clonotype: This may stem from a read error, because a much larger clone lies one nucleotide away. This chain joins TRBV10-3 and TRBJ2-7; no definite D call. Germline values: CDR1 ENHRY, CDR2 SYGVKD. The CDR3 spans 13 residues. V lost 5 bases to trimming and J lost 9 bases, with 17 bases between them. The CDR3 reads CAISYAHRPGQYF. In DNA, the CDR3 is TGTGCCATCAGTTACGCGCACCGGCCAGGGCAGTACTTC.

This clonotype was observed many times. This rearrangement joins TRBV7-2 to TRBJ1-2; tentatively, D is TRBD1 (5 bases). There are 15 residues in the CDR3. Germline CDR1 is SGHTA and CDR2 is FQGNSA. The V gene lost 5 bases and the J gene lost 5 bases, with 18 bases spanning the gap. CDR3 bases: TGTGCCAGCAGCCTTATACCGCCGGGGCTTTATGGCTACACCTTC. Amino acid sequence: CASSLIPPGLYGYTF.

To note about this clonotype: A much larger clone differs by one base, so this may be a read error. V and J are TRBV7-9 and TRBJ1-1, with D possibly TRBD1 on 5 matching bases. The CDR3 covers 15 residues. Germline assignment: CDR1 SEHNR and CDR2 FQNEAQ (reference sequence). CDR3 loop: CASSFYRPGTTEVFF. CDR3 nucleotides: TGTGCCAGCAGCTTTTATCGTCCAGGGACCACTGAAGTTTTCTTT.

Here the CDR3 DNA reads TGCAGTGCTAGAGTTAGCGGGGAAGGAGATACGCAGTACTTC. It encodes CSARVSGEGDTQYF. The chain is built from TRBV20-1 and TRBJ2-5; 8 bases are a match to TRBD2. There are 14 residues in the CDR3. Germline loops: CDR1 DFQATT, CDR2 SNEGSKA (reference sequence). Trimming removed 1 base from V and 11 bases from J; junction bases left unmatched: 12.

V usage is TRBV9 and J usage is TRBJ2-3; D call uncertain. V lost 0 bases and J lost 6, with 8 bases in between. The V gene's germline CDR1 is SGDLS and CDR2 YYNGEE. This CDR3 has 13 amino acids. The CDR3 loop is CASSVGGGDTQYF. CDR3 nucleotide sequence: TGTGCCAGCAGCGTAGGAGGCGGCGATACGCAGTATTTT.

In its sample, this clonotype was seen many times. This chain uses TRBV24-1 with TRBJ1-1; no definite D call. Germline V gene sequence: CDR1 KGHDR, CDR2 SFDVKD. CDR3 length: 14 amino acids. Deletions cut 3 bases from V and 10 bases from J, with 17 bases between. CDR3 sequence (DNA): TGTGCCACCAGTGATCCCCCGACGGAGGTGGGAGCTTTCTTT. This codes for CATSDPPTEVGAFF.